These T cell receptor beta chains were read from a single sample in a study of T-cell reconstitution after alpha-beta-depleted transplantation in children. Each CDR3 protein is one row after TCRdb ran MiXCR on the PCR reads. The sample holds about 190,000 distinct CDR3 sequences, roughly 10% seen once. The sample in question was PBMCs, obtained before TCRalphabeta/CD19-depleted stem cell transplant. Every receptor here comes from a boy aged 2-9 years with acute myeloid leukemia, due to receive a stem cell transplant. CDR3s include the opening cysteine and the closing phenylalanine or tryptophan. Each record gives: V gene, clone size, D gene, J gene, CDR3 DNA, CDR3 protein. D genes are given only for firm matches. For some rows the clone size is stated as once, few or many, or as a class when expanded; others skip it.

v_gene: TRBV7-2
abundance: many
d_gene: NA
j_gene: TRBJ1-6
CDR3nt: TGTGCCAGCAGCTTAGACAGATTGACTAATTCACCCCTCCACTTT
CDR3aa: CASSLDRLTNSPLHF

v_gene: TRBV20-1
abundance: many
d_gene: TRBD2
j_gene: TRBJ2-1
CDR3nt: TGCAGTGCTTCCAAGACTAGCGGGAGGGTCAATGAGCAGTTCTTC
CDR3aa: CSASKTSGRVNEQFF

v_gene: TRBV11-2
abundance: many
d_gene: TRBD1
j_gene: TRBJ2-3
CDR3nt: TGTGCCAGCAGCTTTTGGGACAGTCCCACAGATACGCAGTATTTT
CDR3aa: CASSFWDSPTDTQYF

v_gene: TRBV2
abundance: many
d_gene: NA
j_gene: TRBJ2-2
CDR3nt: TGTGCCAGCAGCCCACAAGGACAGAGGAACACCGGGGAGCTGTTTTTT
CDR3aa: CASSPQGQRNTGELFF

v_gene: TRBV11-2
abundance: few
d_gene: NA
j_gene: TRBJ1-3
CDR3nt: TGTGCCAGCAGCTCCCCGAGGGTAAATGGAAACACCATATATTTT
CDR3aa: CASSSPRVNGNTIYF

v_gene: TRBV20-1
abundance: many
d_gene: TRBD1
j_gene: TRBJ1-1
CDR3nt: TGCAGTGCGTTAAGACAGGGACGGGCTTTCTTT
CDR3aa: CSALRQGRAFF

v_gene: TRBV2
abundance: many
d_gene: TRBD1
j_gene: TRBJ2-6
CDR3nt: TGTGCCAGCAATCCTCCGGGACAGCCAGTCCTGACTTTC
CDR3aa: CASNPPGQPVLTF

v_gene: TRBV12-3/TRBV12-4
abundance: many
d_gene: TRBD2
j_gene: TRBJ2-6
CDR3nt: TGTGCCAGCAGTCTCGGACTAGCGGGAAGCTCCTCTTTC
CDR3aa: CASSLGLAGSSSF

v_gene: TRBV28
abundance: many
d_gene: NA
j_gene: TRBJ1-3
CDR3nt: TGTGCCAGCAGTTTAGGGGGGCAGGCTGGAAACACCATATATTTT
CDR3aa: CASSLGGQAGNTIYF

v_gene: TRBV13
abundance: many
d_gene: TRBD2
j_gene: TRBJ2-5
CDR3nt: TGTGCCAGCAGCCCTCCGGGACTAGCGTATCAAGAGACCCAGTACTTC
CDR3aa: CASSPPGLAYQETQYF

v_gene: TRBV24-1
abundance: many
d_gene: NA
j_gene: TRBJ1-2
CDR3nt: TGTGCCACCAGTGATTCAGGGAGCTATGGCTACACCTTC
CDR3aa: CATSDSGSYGYTF

v_gene: TRBV7-8
abundance: many
d_gene: NA
j_gene: TRBJ1-1
CDR3nt: TGTGCCAGCAGCTTTGAAACGGAGAACACTGAAGCTTTCTTT
CDR3aa: CASSFETENTEAFF

v_gene: TRBV5-6
abundance: many
d_gene: TRBD2
j_gene: TRBJ2-1
CDR3nt: TGTGCCAGCAGCTCGGGACTAGCGGTCTACAATGAGCAGTTCTTC
CDR3aa: CASSSGLAVYNEQFF

v_gene: TRBV7-2
abundance: many
d_gene: NA
j_gene: TRBJ2-1
CDR3nt: TGTGCCAGCAGCTTAGGAGGGCACGGGAGTGAGCAGTTCTTC
CDR3aa: CASSLGGHGSEQFF

v_gene: TRBV5-1
abundance: many
d_gene: TRBD2
j_gene: TRBJ2-1
CDR3nt: TGCGCCAGCAGCTTGATCTCACTAGCGAACAATGAGCAGTTCTTC
CDR3aa: CASSLISLANNEQFF

v_gene: TRBV9
abundance: few
d_gene: TRBD2
j_gene: TRBJ2-7
CDR3nt: TGTGCCAGCAGCCCAGGACTAGCGGTATCCTACGAGCAGTACTTC
CDR3aa: CASSPGLAVSYEQYF

v_gene: TRBV12-3/TRBV12-4
abundance: many
d_gene: NA
j_gene: TRBJ1-2
CDR3nt: TGTGCCAGCAGTCGCCAAGTCGGGGCGGGGAGTTTTGGCTACACCTTC
CDR3aa: CASSRQVGAGSFGYTF

v_gene: TRBV7-9
abundance: many
d_gene: TRBD1
j_gene: TRBJ1-1
CDR3nt: TGTGCCAGCAGCCCGGACAGGGGGCGCGTGTTTCCCACTGAAGCTTTCTTT
CDR3aa: CASSPDRGRVFPTEAFF

v_gene: TRBV6-2/TRBV6-3
abundance: many
d_gene: NA
j_gene: TRBJ2-1
CDR3nt: TGTGCCAGCAGCCTCGACTTGATCCCCTACAATGAGCAGTTCTTC
CDR3aa: CASSLDLIPYNEQFF

v_gene: TRBV28
abundance: many
d_gene: NA
j_gene: TRBJ1-5
CDR3nt: TGTGCCAGCAGTCGGGGGGGGGATGGCAATCAGCCCCAGCATTTT
CDR3aa: CASSRGGDGNQPQHF

v_gene: TRBV29-1
abundance: many
d_gene: TRBD1
j_gene: TRBJ1-2
CDR3nt: TGCAGCGGTAACCTGTGGACAGGGGGTTACACCTTC
CDR3aa: CSGNLWTGGYTF

v_gene: TRBV7-9
abundance: many
d_gene: NA
j_gene: TRBJ2-5
CDR3nt: TGTGCCAGCCTACTGGTCCCCGCCGGGGAGACCCAGTACTTC
CDR3aa: CASLLVPAGETQYF

v_gene: TRBV15
abundance: many
d_gene: NA
j_gene: TRBJ1-1
CDR3nt: TGTGCCACCAGCCCGGGCCCGAACACTGAAGCTTTCTTT
CDR3aa: CATSPGPNTEAFF

v_gene: TRBV5-1
abundance: many
d_gene: NA
j_gene: TRBJ2-3
CDR3nt: TGCGCCAGCAGCTTGGCGGGGCTTAGCACAGATACGCAGTATTTT
CDR3aa: CASSLAGLSTDTQYF

v_gene: TRBV7-3
abundance: many
d_gene: TRBD1
j_gene: TRBJ1-2
CDR3nt: TGTGCCAGCAGCCCCGGGACAGGGGATTACGGCTACACCTTC
CDR3aa: CASSPGTGDYGYTF

v_gene: TRBV12-3/TRBV12-4
abundance: many
d_gene: NA
j_gene: TRBJ2-3
CDR3nt: TGTGCCAGCAGAAGCCTCACAGATACGCAGTATTTT
CDR3aa: CASRSLTDTQYF

v_gene: TRBV6-5
abundance: NA
d_gene: NA
j_gene: TRBJ2-2
CDR3nt: TGTGCCAGCAGTTACAGCACCGGGGAGCTGTTTTTT
CDR3aa: CASSYSTGELFF

v_gene: TRBV7-2
abundance: many
d_gene: NA
j_gene: TRBJ2-7
CDR3nt: TGTGCCAGCAGCCGGGGGCGCGGGCAGTACTTC
CDR3aa: CASSRGRGQYF

v_gene: TRBV11-2
abundance: many
d_gene: NA
j_gene: TRBJ2-2
CDR3nt: TGTGCCAGCAGATATAACCTCGCTGGGGGCGGGGAGCTGTTTTTT
CDR3aa: CASRYNLAGGGELFF

v_gene: TRBV12-3/TRBV12-4
abundance: many
d_gene: NA
j_gene: TRBJ1-1
CDR3nt: TGTGCCAGCAGTTTAGGACAATACACTGAAGCTTTCTTT
CDR3aa: CASSLGQYTEAFF

v_gene: TRBV7-2
abundance: many
d_gene: NA
j_gene: TRBJ2-5
CDR3nt: TGTGCCAGCAGCCCGGAGACAGGACCCGCGGAGACCCAGTACTTC
CDR3aa: CASSPETGPAETQYF

v_gene: TRBV11-2
abundance: many
d_gene: NA
j_gene: TRBJ1-1
CDR3nt: TGTGCCAGCAGCTTAGTTGTCAGTGAGGAAGCTTTCTTT
CDR3aa: CASSLVVSEEAFF

v_gene: TRBV20-1
abundance: many
d_gene: NA
j_gene: TRBJ1-3
CDR3nt: TGCAGTGCTAGAGATTCAATCGGAAAGGCTGGAAACACCATATATTTT
CDR3aa: CSARDSIGKAGNTIYF

v_gene: TRBV6-5
abundance: many
d_gene: NA
j_gene: TRBJ2-7
CDR3nt: TGTGCCAGCAGTTACGGTCGGAGCCCCACCCCCTACGAGCAGTACTTC
CDR3aa: CASSYGRSPTPYEQYF

v_gene: TRBV12-3/TRBV12-4
abundance: NA
d_gene: TRBD1
j_gene: TRBJ2-3
CDR3nt: TGTGCCAGCACCCGGGACAGGGGGTGGGATACGGAGTATTTT
CDR3aa: CASTRDRGWDTEYF

v_gene: TRBV20-1
abundance: many
d_gene: TRBD1
j_gene: TRBJ1-6
CDR3nt: TGCAGTGCTTCTAGGGGACAGGCTAATTCACCCCTCCACTTT
CDR3aa: CSASRGQANSPLHF

v_gene: TRBV12-3/TRBV12-4
abundance: many
d_gene: NA
j_gene: TRBJ2-1
CDR3nt: TGTGCCAGCAGTTTAGGTGAGCAGTTCTTC
CDR3aa: CASSLGEQFF

v_gene: TRBV29-1
abundance: many
d_gene: TRBD1
j_gene: TRBJ2-3
CDR3nt: TGCAGCGTTGAAGGGGGGCAGGGGGCAGATACGCAGTATTTT
CDR3aa: CSVEGGQGADTQYF

v_gene: TRBV4-1
abundance: many
d_gene: TRBD2
j_gene: TRBJ2-7
CDR3nt: TGCGCCAGCAGCACTAGCGGGAGGGCCTACGAGCAGTACTTC
CDR3aa: CASSTSGRAYEQYF

v_gene: TRBV10-3
abundance: many
d_gene: NA
j_gene: TRBJ2-4
CDR3nt: TGTGCCATCAACGCCGGGGACGCGATCGGAAACATTCAGTACTTC
CDR3aa: CAINAGDAIGNIQYF

v_gene: TRBV28
abundance: many
d_gene: NA
j_gene: TRBJ2-3
CDR3nt: TGTGCCAGCAGACTACTAGGCACAGATACGCAGTATTTT
CDR3aa: CASRLLGTDTQYF